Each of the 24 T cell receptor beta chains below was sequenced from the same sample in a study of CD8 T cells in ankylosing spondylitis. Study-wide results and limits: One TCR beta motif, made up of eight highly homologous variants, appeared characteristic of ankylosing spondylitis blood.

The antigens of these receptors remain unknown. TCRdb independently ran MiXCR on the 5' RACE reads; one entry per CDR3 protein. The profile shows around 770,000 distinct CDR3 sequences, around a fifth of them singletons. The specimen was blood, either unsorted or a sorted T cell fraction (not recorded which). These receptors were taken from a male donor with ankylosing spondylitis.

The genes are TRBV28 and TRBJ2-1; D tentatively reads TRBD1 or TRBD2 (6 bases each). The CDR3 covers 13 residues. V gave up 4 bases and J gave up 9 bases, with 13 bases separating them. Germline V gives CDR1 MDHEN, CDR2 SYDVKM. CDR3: CASSSVGGLEQFF. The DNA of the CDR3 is TGTGCCAGCAGTTCAGTAGGGGGGCTTGAGCAGTTCTTC.

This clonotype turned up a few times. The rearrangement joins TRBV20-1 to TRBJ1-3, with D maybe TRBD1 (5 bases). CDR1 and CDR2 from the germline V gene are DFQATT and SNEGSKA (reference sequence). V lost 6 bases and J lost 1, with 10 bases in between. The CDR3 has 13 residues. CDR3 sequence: CSAQGRSGNTIYF. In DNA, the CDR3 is TGCAGTGCCCAGGGAAGATCTGGAAACACCATATATTTT.

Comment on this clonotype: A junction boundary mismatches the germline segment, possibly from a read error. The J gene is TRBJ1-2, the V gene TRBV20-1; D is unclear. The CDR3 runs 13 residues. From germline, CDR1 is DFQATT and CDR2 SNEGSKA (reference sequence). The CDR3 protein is CSTRVGSNYGYTF. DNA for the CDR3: TGCAGTACTAGGGTGGGGTCCAACTATGGCTACACCTTC.

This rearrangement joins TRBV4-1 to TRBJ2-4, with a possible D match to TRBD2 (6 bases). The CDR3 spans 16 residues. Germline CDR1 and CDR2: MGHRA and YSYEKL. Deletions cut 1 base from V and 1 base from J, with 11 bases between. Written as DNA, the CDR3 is TGCGCCAGCAGCCAAGTGGGCCGGGGGGCCAAAAACATTCAGTACTTC. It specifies CASSQVGRGAKNIQYF.

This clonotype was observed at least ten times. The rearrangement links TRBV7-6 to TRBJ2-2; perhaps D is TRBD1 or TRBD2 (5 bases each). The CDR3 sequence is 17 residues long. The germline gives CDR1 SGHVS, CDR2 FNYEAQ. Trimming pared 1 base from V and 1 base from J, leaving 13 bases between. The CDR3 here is CASSLVLGTENTGELFF. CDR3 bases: TGTGCCAGCAGCTTAGTTCTAGGGACGGAGAACACCGGGGAGCTGTTTTTT. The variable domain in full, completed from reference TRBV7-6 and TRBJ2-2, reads GAGVSQSPRYKVTKRGQDVALRCDPISGHVSLYWYRQALGQGPEFLTYFNYEAQQDKSGLPNDRFSAERPEGSISTLTIQRTEQRDSAMYRCASSLVLGTENTGELFFGEGSRLTVL.

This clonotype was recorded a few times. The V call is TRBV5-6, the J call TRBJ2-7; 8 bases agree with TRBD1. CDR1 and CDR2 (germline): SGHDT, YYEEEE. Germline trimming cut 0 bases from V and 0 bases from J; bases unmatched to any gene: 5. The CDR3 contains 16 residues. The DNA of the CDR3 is TGTGCCAGCAGCTTGGTGGGGGGACAGGCCTCCTACGAGCAGTACTTC. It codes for CASSLVGGQASYEQYF.

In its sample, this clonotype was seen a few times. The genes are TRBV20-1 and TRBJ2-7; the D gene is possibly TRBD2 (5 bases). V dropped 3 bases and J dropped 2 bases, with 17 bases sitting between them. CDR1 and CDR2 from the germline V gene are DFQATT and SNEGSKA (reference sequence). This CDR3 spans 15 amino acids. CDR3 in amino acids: CSASPLFGDTYEQYF. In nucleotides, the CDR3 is TGCAGTGCTAGTCCGTTATTCGGGGATACCTACGAGCAGTACTTC.

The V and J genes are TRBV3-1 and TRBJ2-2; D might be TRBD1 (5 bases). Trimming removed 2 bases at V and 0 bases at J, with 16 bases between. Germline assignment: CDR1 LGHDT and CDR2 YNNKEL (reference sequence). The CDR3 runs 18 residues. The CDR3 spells CASSQLFQGGTNTGELFF. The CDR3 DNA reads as TGTGCCAGCAGCCAACTCTTCCAGGGTGGGACGAACACCGGGGAGCTGTTTTTT.

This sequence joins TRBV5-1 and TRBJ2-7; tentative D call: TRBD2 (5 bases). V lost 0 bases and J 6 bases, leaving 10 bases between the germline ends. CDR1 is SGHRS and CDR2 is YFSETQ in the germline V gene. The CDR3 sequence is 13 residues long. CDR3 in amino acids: CASSLDVRGEQYF. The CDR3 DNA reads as TGCGCCAGCAGCTTGGATGTACGGGGCGAGCAGTACTTC.

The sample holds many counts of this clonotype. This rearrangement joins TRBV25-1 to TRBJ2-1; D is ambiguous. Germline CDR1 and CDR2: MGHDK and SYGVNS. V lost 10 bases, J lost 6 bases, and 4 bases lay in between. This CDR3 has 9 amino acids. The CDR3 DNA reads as TGTGCCACCTCCAATGAGCAGTTCTTC. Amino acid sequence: CATSNEQFF. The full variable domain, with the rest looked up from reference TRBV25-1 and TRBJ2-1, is EADIYQTPRYLVIGTGKKITLECSQTMGHDKMYWYQQDPGMELHLIHYSYGVNSTEKGDLSSESTVSRIRTEHFPLTLESARPSHTSQYLCATSNEQFFGPGTRLTVL.

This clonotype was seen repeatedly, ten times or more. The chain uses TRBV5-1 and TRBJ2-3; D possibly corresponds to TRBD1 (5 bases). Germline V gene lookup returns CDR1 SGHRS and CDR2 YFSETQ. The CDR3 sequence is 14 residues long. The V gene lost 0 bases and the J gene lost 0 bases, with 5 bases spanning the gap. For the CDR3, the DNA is TGCGCCAGCAGCTTGGGACAGAGCACAGATACGCAGTATTTT. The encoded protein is CASSLGQSTDTQYF.

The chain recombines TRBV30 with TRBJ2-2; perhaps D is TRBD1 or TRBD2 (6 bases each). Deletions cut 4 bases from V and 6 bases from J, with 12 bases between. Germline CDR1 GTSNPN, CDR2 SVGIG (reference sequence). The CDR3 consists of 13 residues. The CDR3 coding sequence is TGTGCCTGGACCGAAGGGGGGCCCGGGGAGCTGTTTTTT. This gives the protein CAWTEGGPGELFF.

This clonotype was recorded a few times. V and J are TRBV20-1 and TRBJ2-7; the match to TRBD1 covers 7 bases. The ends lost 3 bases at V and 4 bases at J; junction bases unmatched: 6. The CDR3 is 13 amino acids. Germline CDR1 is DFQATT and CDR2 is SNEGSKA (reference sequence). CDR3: CSARDRLSYEQYF. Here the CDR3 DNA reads TGCAGTGCTAGGGACAGGTTGTCTTACGAGCAGTACTTC.

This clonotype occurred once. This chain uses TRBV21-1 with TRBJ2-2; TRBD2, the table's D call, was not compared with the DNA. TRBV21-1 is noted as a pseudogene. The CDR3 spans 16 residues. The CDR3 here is CASSKLRGAGTGELFF. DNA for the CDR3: TGTGCCAGCAGCAAATTGCGGGGGGCCGGCACCGGGGAGCTGTTTTTT.

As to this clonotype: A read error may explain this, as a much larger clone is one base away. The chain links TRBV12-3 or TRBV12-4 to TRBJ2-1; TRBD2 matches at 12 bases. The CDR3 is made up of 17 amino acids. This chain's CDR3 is CARSPAPGLAGYNEQFF. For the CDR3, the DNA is TGTGCCCGCAGCCCGGCTCCGGGACTAGCGGGCTACAATGAGCAGTTCTTC.

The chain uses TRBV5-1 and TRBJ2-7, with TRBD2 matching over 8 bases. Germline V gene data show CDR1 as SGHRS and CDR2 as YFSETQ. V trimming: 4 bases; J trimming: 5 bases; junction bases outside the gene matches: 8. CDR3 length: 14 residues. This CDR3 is CASSLLGGENEQYF. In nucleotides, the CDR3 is TGCGCCAGCAGCCTCCTCGGGGGGGAAAACGAGCAGTACTTC.

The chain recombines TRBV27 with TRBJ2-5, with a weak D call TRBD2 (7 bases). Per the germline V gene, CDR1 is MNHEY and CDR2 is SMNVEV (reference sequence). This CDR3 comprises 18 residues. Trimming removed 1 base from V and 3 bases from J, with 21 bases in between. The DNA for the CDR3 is TGTGCCAGCAGTTTATACGGTGGGGGGGGCATCTTGAAAGAGACCCAGTACTTC. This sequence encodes CASSLYGGGGILKETQYF.

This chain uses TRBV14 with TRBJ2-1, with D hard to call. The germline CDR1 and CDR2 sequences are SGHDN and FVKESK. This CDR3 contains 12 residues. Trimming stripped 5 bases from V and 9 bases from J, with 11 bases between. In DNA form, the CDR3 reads TGTGCCAGCAGCGGGTGGGATGGTGAGCAGTTCTTC. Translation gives CASSGWDGEQFF.

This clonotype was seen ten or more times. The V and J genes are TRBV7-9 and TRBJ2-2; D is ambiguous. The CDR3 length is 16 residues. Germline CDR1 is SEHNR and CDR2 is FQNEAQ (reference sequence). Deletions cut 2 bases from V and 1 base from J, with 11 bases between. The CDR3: CASSLPGALNTGELFF. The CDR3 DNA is TGTGCCAGCAGCTTACCAGGAGCTTTGAACACCGGGGAGCTGTTTTTT.

DNA of the CDR3: TGTGCCAGCAGCTTAGAGGGGAAAGGGCTAACCCAGCATTTT. This sequence encodes CASSLEGKGLTQHF. V usage is TRBV7-2 and J usage is TRBJ1-5; D is possibly TRBD1 (5 bases). The V end lost 1 base, the J end lost 11 bases, and 15 bases lay between the germline ends. The germline V gene encodes CDR1 SGHTA and CDR2 FQGNSA. This CDR3 has 14 residues.

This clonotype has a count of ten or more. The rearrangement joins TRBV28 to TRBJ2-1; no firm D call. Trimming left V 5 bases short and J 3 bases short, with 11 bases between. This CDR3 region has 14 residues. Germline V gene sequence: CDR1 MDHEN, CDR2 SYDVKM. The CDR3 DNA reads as TGTGCCAGCAGTCCCCCTAGGGACTACAATGAGCAGTTCTTC. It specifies CASSPPRDYNEQFF.

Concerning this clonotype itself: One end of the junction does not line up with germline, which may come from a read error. CDR3 nucleotide sequence: TGTGCCTGCAGGCCCCGACAGGGCTCCTCCATGGAAAGTGCAGATACGCAGTATTTT. Translated, it gives CACRPRQGSSMESADTQYF. This chain joins TRBV12-3 or TRBV12-4 and TRBJ2-3, with 7 bases identical to TRBD1. The CDR3 sequence is 19 residues long.

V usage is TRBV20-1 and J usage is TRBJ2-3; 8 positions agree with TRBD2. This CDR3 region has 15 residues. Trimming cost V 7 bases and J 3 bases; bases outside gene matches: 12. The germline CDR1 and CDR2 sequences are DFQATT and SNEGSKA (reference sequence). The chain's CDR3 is CSELDVGLATDTQYF. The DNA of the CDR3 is TGCAGTGAACTAGATGTAGGACTAGCTACAGATACGCAGTATTTT.

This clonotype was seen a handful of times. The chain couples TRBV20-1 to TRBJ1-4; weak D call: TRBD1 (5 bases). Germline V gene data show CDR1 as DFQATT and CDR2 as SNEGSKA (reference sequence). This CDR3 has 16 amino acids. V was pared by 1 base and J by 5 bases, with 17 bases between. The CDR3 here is CSARVRPGRANEKLFF. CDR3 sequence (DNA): TGCAGTGCTAGAGTCCGCCCTGGCAGGGCGAATGAAAAACTGTTTTTT.